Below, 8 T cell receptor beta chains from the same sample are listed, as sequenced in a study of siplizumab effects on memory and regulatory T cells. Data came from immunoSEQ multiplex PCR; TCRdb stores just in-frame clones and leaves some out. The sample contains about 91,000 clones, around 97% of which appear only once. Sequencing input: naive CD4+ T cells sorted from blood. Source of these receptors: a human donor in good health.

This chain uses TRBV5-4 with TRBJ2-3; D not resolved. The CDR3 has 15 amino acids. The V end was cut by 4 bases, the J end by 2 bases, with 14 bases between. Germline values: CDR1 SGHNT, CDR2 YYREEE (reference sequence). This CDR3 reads CASSLETFSTDTQYF. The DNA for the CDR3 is TGTGCCAGCAGCCTGGAGACTTTCTCCACAGATACGCAGTATTTT.

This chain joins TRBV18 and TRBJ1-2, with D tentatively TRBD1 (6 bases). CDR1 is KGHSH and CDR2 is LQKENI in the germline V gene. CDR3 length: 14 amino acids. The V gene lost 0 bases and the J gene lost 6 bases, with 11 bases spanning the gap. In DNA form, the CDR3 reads TGTGCCAGCTCACCACCCGCCCCAGGGGATGGCTACACCTTC. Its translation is CASSPPAPGDGYTF.

The CDR3 loop reads CASSPHRQGKFKEQYF. The CDR3 DNA sequence: TGTGCCAGCAGCCCTCACCGACAGGGGAAGTTTAAAGAGCAGTACTTC. The V and J genes are TRBV21-1 and TRBJ2-7; the table's D call TRBD1 went unverified against the DNA. TRBV21-1 is given as a pseudogene. CDR3 size: 16 residues.

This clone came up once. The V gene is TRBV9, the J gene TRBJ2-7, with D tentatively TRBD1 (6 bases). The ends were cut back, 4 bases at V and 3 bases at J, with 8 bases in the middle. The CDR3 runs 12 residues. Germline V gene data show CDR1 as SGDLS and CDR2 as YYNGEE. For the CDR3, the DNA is TGTGCCAGCAGCCCACAGGGCTACGAGCAGTACTTC. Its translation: CASSPQGYEQYF.

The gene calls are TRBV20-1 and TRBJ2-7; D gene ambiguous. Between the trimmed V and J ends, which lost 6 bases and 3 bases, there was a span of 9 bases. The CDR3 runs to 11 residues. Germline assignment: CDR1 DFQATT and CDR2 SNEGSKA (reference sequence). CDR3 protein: CSAEKIYEQYF. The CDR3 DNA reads TGCAGTGCGGAAAAGATCTACGAGCAGTACTTC.

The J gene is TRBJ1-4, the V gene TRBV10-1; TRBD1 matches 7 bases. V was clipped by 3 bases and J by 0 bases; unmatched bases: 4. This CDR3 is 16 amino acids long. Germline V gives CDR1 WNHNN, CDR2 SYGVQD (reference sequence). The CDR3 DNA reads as TGCGCCAGCAGTGAAAGGGGGCCCCCAACTAATGAAAAACTGTTTTTT. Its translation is CASSERGPPTNEKLFF.

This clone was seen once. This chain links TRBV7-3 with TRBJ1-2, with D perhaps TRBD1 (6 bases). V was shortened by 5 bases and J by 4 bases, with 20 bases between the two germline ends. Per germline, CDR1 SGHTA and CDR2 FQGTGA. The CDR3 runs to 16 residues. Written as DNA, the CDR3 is TGTGCCAGCAGCCCCCAGGCGGGGGCTCCGGGCTATGGCTACACCTTC. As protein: CASSPQAGAPGYGYTF.

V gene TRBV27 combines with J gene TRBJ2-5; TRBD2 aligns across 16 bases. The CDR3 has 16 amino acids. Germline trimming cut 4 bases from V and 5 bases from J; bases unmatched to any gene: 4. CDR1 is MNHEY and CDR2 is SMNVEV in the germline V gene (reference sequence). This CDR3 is CASSWGLAGGQETQYF. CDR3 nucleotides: TGTGCCAGCAGTTGGGGACTAGCGGGGGGGCAGGAGACCCAGTACTTC.